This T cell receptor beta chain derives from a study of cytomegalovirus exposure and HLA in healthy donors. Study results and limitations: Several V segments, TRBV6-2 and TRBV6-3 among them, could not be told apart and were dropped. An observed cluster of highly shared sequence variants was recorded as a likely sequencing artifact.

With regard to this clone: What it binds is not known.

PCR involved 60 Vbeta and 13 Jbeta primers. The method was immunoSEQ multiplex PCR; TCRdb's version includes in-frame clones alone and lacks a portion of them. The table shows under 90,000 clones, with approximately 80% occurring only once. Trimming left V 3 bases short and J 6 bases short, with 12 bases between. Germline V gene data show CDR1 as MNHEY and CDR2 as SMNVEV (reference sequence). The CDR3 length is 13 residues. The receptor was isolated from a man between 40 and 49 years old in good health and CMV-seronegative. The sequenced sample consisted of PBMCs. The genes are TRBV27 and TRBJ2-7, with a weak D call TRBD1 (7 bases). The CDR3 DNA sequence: TGTGCCAGCAGTTTGACAGGGACTTGCGAGCAGTACTTC. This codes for CASSLTGTCEQYF.